This is a list of T cell receptor beta chains from one sample in a study of PD-1 blockade in classical Hodgkin lymphoma. Sequenced by immunoSEQ multiplex PCR; TCRdb stores in-frame clones only, minus some. The sample holds 66,000 or so clones, 71% seen once. This specimen was peripheral blood mononuclear cells (PBMCs), taken before the second cycle of nivolumab. These receptors originate from a human donor with classical Hodgkin lymphoma. The CDR3 runs from the conserved cysteine through the conserved F or W. A D gene is named only where the DNA matches it firmly. A row's size may be missing; if present it is once, few, many or a size class.

NA TRBD2 TRBJ2-3 17 TRBV5-8 CASSLGLAGAPTDTQYF TGTGCCAGCAGCTTGGGACTAGCGGGAGCCCCGACAGATACGCAGTATTTT
NA NA TRBJ1-1 11 TRBV12-5 CASGWSTEAFF TGTGCTAGTGGTTGGAGCACTGAAGCTTTCTTT
NA TRBD1 TRBJ2-2 19 TRBV5-6 CASSLTGTGLSTNTGELFF TGTGCCAGCAGCTTAACCGGGACAGGTCTTTCGACGAACACCGGGGAGCTGTTTTTT
NA TRBD2 TRBJ2-1 16 TRBV11-3 CASSLEAGTNWGEQFF TGTGCCAGCAGCTTAGAGGCCGGGACTAACTGGGGTGAGCAGTTCTTC
NA NA TRBJ1-2 14 TRBV6-5 CASRMDREFYGYTF TGTGCCAGCAGGATGGACAGAGAGTTCTATGGCTACACCTTC
NA NA TRBJ1-1 15 TRBV19 CASSPGLTGATEAFF TGTGCCAGTAGTCCGGGCCTGACAGGCGCCACTGAAGCTTTCTTT
NA NA TRBJ1-4 15 TRBV11-3 CASSLSGTHGEKLFF TGTGCCAGCAGCTTGTCCGGGACCCACGGGGAAAAACTGTTTTTT
NA NA TRBJ1-5 14 TRBV5-8 CASSLTGLNQPQHF TGTGCCAGCAGCTTAACAGGGCTGAATCAGCCCCAGCATTTT
once TRBD1 TRBJ2-1 15 TRBV2 CASRDRGTGDNEQFF TGTGCCAGCAGAGATCGCGGGACAGGGGACAATGAGCAGTTCTTC
NA TRBD1 TRBJ2-5 17 TRBV5-6 CASSQLVGTGEGETQYF TGTGCCAGCAGCCAGTTGGTTGGGACAGGGGAAGGAGAGACCCAGTACTTC
medium-sized NA TRBJ1-4 15 TRBV7-9 CASSLGRRGNEKLFF TGTGCCAGCAGCTTAGGGCGAAGGGGTAATGAAAAACTGTTTTTT
NA NA TRBJ1-4 15 TRBV19 CASSIRGATNEKLFF TGTGCCAGTAGTATACGGGGAGCAACTAATGAAAAACTGTTTTTT
NA NA TRBJ2-3 10 TRBV25-1 CASQGFTQYF TGTGCCAGCCAGGGGTTTACGCAGTATTTT
NA TRBD1 TRBJ2-6 17 TRBV5-1 CASSGGTGSSGANVLTF TGCGCCAGCAGCGGGGGGACAGGGAGCTCTGGGGCCAACGTCCTGACTTTC
few TRBD1 TRBJ1-4 13 TRBV30 CAREDRGNEKLFF TGTGCCAGAGAGGACAGGGGGAATGAAAAACTGTTTTTT
NA NA TRBJ2-5 15 TRBV5-6 CASSLAGQGRETQYF TGTGCCAGCAGCTTGGCCGGGCAGGGAAGAGAGACCCAGTACTTC
NA NA TRBJ2-1 14 TRBV2 CASSVDRMYNEQFF TGTGCCAGCAGTGTAGACAGAATGTACAATGAGCAGTTCTTC